Each of the 30 T cell receptor beta chains below was sequenced from the same sample in a study of identical twins. TCRdb reanalysed the 5' RACE reads using MiXCR and keeps one entry per CDR3 protein. The repertoire holds fewer than 650,000 distinct CDR3 sequences, nearly 10% seen once, with around 3.2% in the top ten. This sample was shared with a second study, whose subject was yellow fever vaccine responses in identical twins.

Sequences were obtained from PBMCs. These receptors all stem from a woman in her late teens or twenties in good health.

The sample holds many counts of this clonotype. This CDR3 is CAWSGQYNTEAFF. CDR3 coding DNA: TGTGCCTGGAGTGGACAGTACAACACTGAAGCTTTCTTT. The chain employs TRBV30 and TRBJ1-1; D perhaps matches TRBD1 (5 bases). V lost 1 base and J lost 2, with 8 bases in between. The CDR3 contains 13 residues. Germline CDR1 and CDR2: GTSNPN and SVGIG (reference sequence).

The chain has TRBV29-1 and TRBJ2-7, with D uncertain. Germline V CDR1 and CDR2: SQVTM, ANQGSEA. The CDR3 is 12 amino acids. V lost 0 bases and J lost 3, with 6 bases in between. CDR3 sequence reads: CSVEDGVYEQYF. Here the CDR3 DNA reads TGCAGCGTTGAAGATGGAGTCTACGAGCAGTACTTC.

The chain recombines TRBV7-3 with TRBJ2-1; TRBD2 agrees at 8 bases. This CDR3 is 15 amino acids long. Germline CDR1 SGHTA, CDR2 FQGTGA. The trim removed 3 bases at V and 7 bases at J, leaving 8 bases unmatched. The CDR3 region is CASSFSGGPANEQFF. The CDR3 nucleotides read TGTGCCAGCAGCTTTTCGGGGGGGCCGGCAAATGAGCAGTTCTTC.

V usage is TRBV29-1 and J usage is TRBJ2-5, with D perhaps matching TRBD1 (6 bases). This CDR3 is 14 amino acids long. The germline V and J ends were trimmed by 3 bases and 10 bases, with 21 bases remaining between them. From germline, CDR1 is SQVTM and CDR2 ANQGSEA. DNA for the CDR3: TGCAGCGTTGAGGGGACAATAGAGGGGATGATCCAGTACTTC. This translates into CSVEGTIEGMIQYF.

The chain couples TRBV11-2 to TRBJ2-6; D possibly uses TRBD1 or TRBD2 (6 bases each). This CDR3 is 16 amino acids long. V lost 0 bases to trimming and J lost 2 bases, with 8 bases between them. Per germline, CDR1 SGHAT and CDR2 FQNNGV. CDR3 in DNA: TGTGCCAGCAGCTTAGATGGGGGGCCTGGGGCCAACGTCCTGACTTTC. It specifies CASSLDGGPGANVLTF.

This chain joins TRBV4-3 and TRBJ2-1; weak D call: TRBD1 (7 bases). This CDR3 is 15 amino acids long. Trimming pared 0 bases from V and 9 bases from J, leaving 15 bases between. Germline CDR1 is LGHNA and CDR2 is YSLEER. The CDR3 sequence is CASSQDRAGGPEQFF. The CDR3 DNA follows: TGCGCCAGCAGCCAAGATAGGGCAGGGGGGCCTGAGCAGTTCTTC.

This clonotype has at least ten counts. This chain connects TRBV6-2 or TRBV6-3 to TRBJ1-2, with 8 bases matching TRBD1. This CDR3 contains 14 residues. The germline CDR1 and CDR2 sequences are MNHEY and SVGEGT. Trimming removed 6 bases from V and 6 bases from J; junction bases left unmatched: 9. The CDR3 sequence: CASSKDRVGHGYTF. CDR3 coding DNA: TGTGCCAGCAGCAAGGACAGGGTAGGACATGGCTACACCTTC.

This clonotype appeared a few times. The rearrangement joins TRBV4-2 to TRBJ2-7; D not certain. The V and J ends lost 0 bases and 2 bases respectively, with 8 bases between them. Looked up from germline, CDR1 is LGHNA and CDR2 is YNFKEQ. CDR3 length equals 14 residues. CDR3 in DNA: TGTGCCAGCAGCCAAGATGGCGGAACCTACGAGCAGTACTTC. Its translation is CASSQDGGTYEQYF.

This clonotype was picked up many times. V and J are TRBV6-5 and TRBJ2-7; D gene ambiguous. The V gene lost 1 base and the J gene lost 3 bases, with 13 bases spanning the gap. This CDR3 is built from 15 residues. Germline V CDR1 and CDR2: MNHEY, SVGAGI. As DNA, the CDR3 is TGTGCCAGCAGTTACTACCGGTCTTGGAGCTACGAGCAGTACTTC. This codes for CASSYYRSWSYEQYF.

This clonotype was found many times. The chain recombines TRBV7-9 with TRBJ2-3; TRBD1 agrees at 9 bases. Germline CDR1 and CDR2: SEHNR and FQNEAQ (reference sequence). The length of the CDR3 is 16 residues. V lost 7 bases and J lost 3; bases outside the gene matches: 11. The CDR3 loop is CASTKSEGQGTDTQYF. CDR3 DNA: TGTGCCAGCACTAAAAGCGAAGGACAGGGGACAGATACGCAGTATTTT.

This clonotype was seen only a few times. The chain employs TRBV6-1 and TRBJ1-1, with a possible D match to TRBD1 (6 bases). Looked up from germline, CDR1 is MNHNS and CDR2 is SASEGT. V lost 6 bases to trimming and J lost 5 bases, with 16 bases between them. The CDR3 totals 14 residues. This chain's CDR3 is CASRTSGVRTEAFF. In DNA form, the CDR3 reads TGTGCCAGCAGAACTTCAGGGGTCCGTACTGAAGCTTTCTTT.

This clonotype was observed a few times. The J gene is TRBJ2-5, the V gene TRBV20-1, with a possible D match to TRBD2 (6 bases). The V gene lost 4 bases and the J gene lost 5 bases, with 20 bases spanning the gap. Germline values: CDR1 DFQATT, CDR2 SNEGSKA (reference sequence). The CDR3 is 15 amino acids. In DNA form, the CDR3 reads TGCAGTGCTAACCCTGGAGGGGCCCCCGAGGAGACCCAGTACTTC. Translating it yields CSANPGGAPEETQYF.

V usage is TRBV7-2 and J usage is TRBJ2-7; D unresolved. The germline V and J ends were trimmed by 8 bases and 3 bases, with 11 bases remaining between them. CDR3 size: 12 residues. Per germline, CDR1 SGHTA and CDR2 FQGNSA. DNA of the CDR3: TGTGCCAGCGGCGATCAGATCTACGAGCAGTACTTC. It encodes CASGDQIYEQYF.

The chain employs TRBV29-1 and TRBJ2-7; 8 nucleotides agree with TRBD2. Unmatched junction bases numbered 7, after V lost 5 bases and J lost 7 bases. This CDR3 region has 12 residues. CDR1 is SQVTM, CDR2 ANQGSEA, per germline. The CDR3 coding sequence is TGCAGCGTTAGGCGGGGGGCTGAAGAGCAGTACTTC. Its translation is CSVRRGAEEQYF.

The V and J genes are TRBV20-1 and TRBJ2-7, with TRBD2 matching over 9 bases. Germline V gene data show CDR1 as DFQATT and CDR2 as SNEGSKA (reference sequence). The V segment lost 1 base and the J segment 6 bases; nucleotides outside the gene matches: 4. The CDR3 is 13 amino acids. As DNA, the CDR3 is TGCAGTGCTAGAGGCCTAGCGGGAATCGAGCAGTACTTC. Translation: CSARGLAGIEQYF.

V usage is TRBV12-3 or TRBV12-4 and J usage is TRBJ2-2, with D possibly matching TRBD1 (6 bases). The CDR3 totals 14 residues. The V and J ends lost 5 bases and 5 bases respectively, with 12 bases between them. DNA of the CDR3: TGTGCCAGCAGTCTCCGGGACAAGACCGGGGAGCTGTTTTTT. Its protein product is CASSLRDKTGELFF.

This chain uses TRBV5-1 with TRBJ2-7; TRBD1 is a possible D gene (5 bases). The CDR3 contains 14 residues. V dropped 1 base and J dropped 4 bases, with 12 bases sitting between them. Germline V gives CDR1 SGHRS, CDR2 YFSETQ. The CDR3 loop reads CASSLKGAVYEQYF. The CDR3 nucleotides read TGCGCCAGCAGCTTGAAAGGGGCGGTTTACGAGCAGTACTTC. Combining the CDR3 with reference TRBV5-1 and TRBJ2-7 gives the whole variable domain KAGVTQTPRYLIKTRGQQVTLSCSPISGHRSVSWYQQTPGQGLQFLFEYFSETQRNKGNFPGRFSGRQFSNSRSEMNVSTLELGDSALYLCASSLKGAVYEQYFGPGTRLTVT.

This clonotype has more than one count but fewer than ten. The chain employs TRBV12-3 or TRBV12-4 and TRBJ2-5; 10 nucleotides line up with TRBD2. This CDR3 is built from 17 residues. V was clipped by 4 bases and J by 1 base; unmatched bases: 9. The CDR3 DNA sequence: TGTGCCAGCAGTTCCAACCGAATAGCGGGGGGCCAAGAGACCCAGTACTTC. Protein product: CASSSNRIAGGQETQYF.

This clonotype has a count of ten or more. The J gene is TRBJ2-5, the V gene TRBV29-1; no definite D call. The CDR3 extends over 11 amino acids. V dropped 1 base and J dropped 6 bases, with 6 bases sitting between them. In germline, CDR1 is SQVTM, CDR2 ANQGSEA. Here the CDR3 reads CSVEVSQTQYF. Written as DNA, the CDR3 is TGCAGCGTTGAAGTATCACAGACCCAGTACTTC.

This clonotype has a count of ten or more. CDR3 DNA: TGTGCCAGCAGCCAAGAAAGGACAGGAACCTACGAGCAGTACTTC. It is translated as CASSQERTGTYEQYF. The chain uses TRBV4-2 and TRBJ2-7; 7 nucleotides match TRBD1. Germline loops: CDR1 LGHNA, CDR2 YNFKEQ. Trimming took 0 bases from V and 2 from J; bases not matched to a gene: 4. CDR3 length: 15 amino acids.

This clonotype showed up many times. The gene calls are TRBV7-9 and TRBJ2-6; D gene uncertain. The CDR3 spans 16 residues. The V end lost 6 bases, the J end lost 2 bases, and 14 bases lay between the germline ends. Germline V CDR1 and CDR2: SEHNR, FQNEAQ (reference sequence). The CDR3: CASRGNSVPGANVLTF. CDR3 DNA: TGTGCCAGCAGGGGGAATAGTGTGCCTGGGGCCAACGTCCTGACTTTC.

This clonotype was recorded many times. The V gene is TRBV20-1, the J gene TRBJ1-3; a weak D match, TRBD1 (6 bases). This CDR3 spans 13 amino acids. Germline CDR1 reads DFQATT; CDR2 reads SNEGSKA (reference sequence). V lost 5 bases and J lost 7, with 15 bases in between. The CDR3 protein is CSARWDKWNTIYF. CDR3 sequence (DNA): TGCAGTGCTCGGTGGGACAAGTGGAACACCATATATTTT.

The V call is TRBV5-1, the J call TRBJ2-2; 10 positions agree with TRBD1. CDR1 and CDR2 from the germline V gene are SGHRS and YFSETQ. The V and J ends lost 2 bases and 8 bases, in that order; junction bases with no gene match: 6. This CDR3 contains 15 residues. The CDR3 spells CASSFRDRGEGELFF. CDR3 in DNA: TGCGCCAGCAGCTTCCGGGACAGGGGCGAAGGGGAGCTGTTTTTT.

At least ten counts were recorded for this clonotype. The chain has TRBV5-5 and TRBJ2-3, with 7 bases identical to TRBD1. The CDR3 loop spans 15 amino acids. Germline CDR1 reads SGHKS; CDR2 reads YYEKEE (reference sequence). After removal of 4 bases from V and 2 bases from J, the junction contained 7 bases not matched to a gene. The CDR3 region is CASSPWDSYTDTQYF. The CDR3 nucleotides are TGTGCCAGCAGCCCCTGGGACAGCTACACAGATACGCAGTATTTT.

This clonotype turned up a few times. This rearrangement joins TRBV27 to TRBJ1-5, with 7 bases matching TRBD1. V dropped 2 bases and J dropped 7; count of bases not matched to a gene: 8. CDR1 and CDR2 (germline): MNHEY, SMNVEV (reference sequence). The CDR3 contains 15 residues. The DNA of the CDR3 is TGTGCCAGCAGTTTAATCCCCAGGGGGTCGCAGCCCCAGCATTTT. This codes for CASSLIPRGSQPQHF.

This clonotype occurred many times. The rearrangement uses TRBV7-9 and TRBJ2-1; D perhaps matches TRBD1 (5 bases). Trimming removed 5 bases at V and 9 bases at J, with 14 bases between. This CDR3 has 13 amino acids. CDR1 and CDR2 from the germline V gene are SEHNR and FQNEAQ (reference sequence). In DNA form, the CDR3 reads TGTGCCAGCAGCGTCCAAGGGGCTGCTGAGCAGTTCTTC. Translating gives CASSVQGAAEQFF. Variable domain in full (rest from reference TRBV7-9 and TRBJ2-1): DTGVSQNPRHKITKRGQNVTFRCDPISEHNRLYWYRQTLGQGPEFLTYFQNEAQLEKSRLLSDRFSAERPKGSFSTLEIQRTEQGDSAMYLCASSVQGAAEQFFGPGTRLTVL.

This clonotype was observed a few times. The rearrangement links TRBV5-5 to TRBJ1-1, with D uncertain. Trimming took 1 base from V and 3 from J, leaving 10 bases between them. This CDR3 contains 14 residues. The V gene's germline CDR1 is SGHKS and CDR2 YYEKEE (reference sequence). The CDR3 DNA reads as TGTGCCAGCAGCTTGTTTTCCGGGGACACTGAAGCTTTCTTT. Translating gives CASSLFSGDTEAFF.

This clonotype was seen more than once but under ten times. The chain joins TRBV6-5 to TRBJ2-7; TRBD1 agrees at 9 bases. From germline, CDR1 is MNHEY and CDR2 SVGAGI. The CDR3 is 16 amino acids. J gave up 0 bases and V 0 bases, and 3 bases lay outside the gene matches. The CDR3 is CASSYSGTGLSYEQYF. The CDR3 nucleotides read TGTGCCAGCAGTTACTCCGGGACAGGGCTCTCCTACGAGCAGTACTTC.

This clonotype occurred a few times. This rearrangement joins TRBV7-2 to TRBJ2-7, with D tentatively TRBD1 or TRBD2 (5 bases each). This CDR3 has 19 amino acids. V was clipped by 0 bases and J by 6 bases, with 27 bases between them. Per the germline V gene, CDR1 is SGHTA and CDR2 is FQGNSA. The CDR3 nucleotides read TGTGCCAGCAGCTTAGCCCCCCATCGAAGGACCCTTGGGGGTACCGAGCAGTACTTC. This translates into CASSLAPHRRTLGGTEQYF.

This clonotype was counted between two and nine times. This chain links TRBV7-9 with TRBJ2-5; a possible D gene is TRBD1 (6 bases). The V end was cut by 5 bases, the J end by 0 bases, with 10 bases between. CDR1 and CDR2 from the germline V gene are SEHNR and FQNEAQ (reference sequence). The length of the CDR3 is 14 residues. The CDR3 coding sequence is TGTGCCAGCAGCGCCGACAGGTACCAAGAGACCCAGTACTTC. Its translation is CASSADRYQETQYF.